Listed below are T cell receptor beta chains from one sample, sequenced in a study of CD8+CD57+ T cells in acquired aplastic anemia. TCRdb reprocessed the reads with MiXCR, giving one entry per CDR3 protein. The sample has roughly 50,000 distinct CDR3 sequences, roughly 69% seen once; the top ten hold approximately 34%. The sequencing sample was made of sorted CD4+, CD8+, or CD8+CD57+ T cells (not recorded which) from PBMCs. Every receptor here comes from a human donor in good health, serving as a control. Each CDR3 is given with its conserved first and last residue. The order of the fields is D gene, clone size, V gene, J gene, CDR3 DNA, CDR3 protein. D genes are given only for firm matches. Only part of the rows carry a size: once, few, many, or a class if the clone is expanded.

D: -
size: -
V: TRBV5-1
J: TRBJ1-2
DNA: TGCGCCAGCAGCTTCGAGACAGACTATGGCTACACCTTC
CDR3: CASSFETDYGYTF

D: -
size: few
V: TRBV15
J: TRBJ2-1
DNA: TGTGCCACCAGCAGCCAATGGGGGCCCCGTCACAATGAGCAGTTCTTC
CDR3: CATSSQWGPRHNEQFF

D: -
size: -
V: TRBV9
J: TRBJ2-1
DNA: TGTGCCAGCAGCGTAGACGGGAATGAGCAGTTCTTC
CDR3: CASSVDGNEQFF

D: -
size: -
V: TRBV2
J: TRBJ2-1
DNA: TGTGCCAGCAGTGAAGCGGGAGATCCTAATCAGCAGTTCTTC
CDR3: CASSEAGDPNQQFF

D: TRBD1
size: -
V: TRBV10-1
J: TRBJ1-2
DNA: TGCGCCAGCAGTTTGGGACAGGGTCGAGGCTACACCTTC
CDR3: CASSLGQGRGYTF

D: -
size: -
V: TRBV24-1
J: TRBJ1-2
DNA: TGTGCCAGCAGTTCCGTATTAAACTATGGCTACACCTTC
CDR3: CASSSVLNYGYTF

D: TRBD2
size: few
V: TRBV11-2
J: TRBJ2-3
DNA: TGTGCCAGCAGAAGGGGACTAGCGGGAGTGGGAGATACGCAGTATTTT
CDR3: CASRRGLAGVGDTQYF

D: -
size: -
V: TRBV7-8
J: TRBJ1-2
DNA: TGTGCCAGCAGAAGGGGAGGGGTCGGCTACACCTTC
CDR3: CASRRGGVGYTF

D: -
size: many
V: TRBV27
J: TRBJ1-6
DNA: TGTGCCAGCAGTTTGGCAGGGAATTCACCCCTCCACTTT
CDR3: CASSLAGNSPLHF

D: TRBD1
size: -
V: TRBV29-1
J: TRBJ1-1
DNA: TGCAGCGCCGGTACAGGGGCCCCCACTGAAGCTTTCTTT
CDR3: CSAGTGAPTEAFF

D: TRBD1
size: -
V: TRBV5-6
J: TRBJ1-6
DNA: TGTGCCAGCAGCGAGGGGACAGCGAGTAATTCACCCCTCCACTTT
CDR3: CASSEGTASNSPLHF

D: TRBD2
size: -
V: TRBV25-1
J: TRBJ2-7
DNA: TGTGCCAGCAGTGCCAAGACTAGCGGGAGACCTTCCTACGAGCAGTACTTC
CDR3: CASSAKTSGRPSYEQYF

D: TRBD2
size: few
V: TRBV12-3/TRBV12-4
J: TRBJ2-7
DNA: TGTGCCAGCAATGTAGCGGGGCTGACCTACGAGCAGTACTTC
CDR3: CASNVAGLTYEQYF

D: TRBD1
size: -
V: TRBV24-1
J: TRBJ2-5
DNA: TGTGCCACCAGTGACCAGAGACAGGGGTTGGAGACCCAGTACTTC
CDR3: CATSDQRQGLETQYF

D: -
size: -
V: TRBV7-2
J: TRBJ2-5
DNA: TGCGCCAGCAGCTTGGAAAAGCAAGAGACCCAGTACTTC
CDR3: CASSLEKQETQYF

D: -
size: many
V: TRBV27
J: TRBJ1-6
DNA: TGTGCCAGCACCACCCGTAATCCGGGACGGACGTTTTCACCCCTCCACTTT
CDR3: CASTTRNPGRTFSPLHF

D: -
size: -
V: TRBV20-1
J: TRBJ2-3
DNA: TGCAGTGCTAGTATCCAGCGTGGCACAGATGCGCAGTATTTT
CDR3: CSASIQRGTDAQYF

D: -
size: -
V: TRBV5-1
J: TRBJ2-7
DNA: TGCGCCAGCAGCGAAACGGGAGAATACGAGCAGTACTTC
CDR3: CASSETGEYEQYF

D: -
size: many
V: TRBV7-9
J: TRBJ1-1
DNA: TGTGCCAGCAGCTTATGGCCTGGTGACGGGAACACTGAAGCTTTCTTT
CDR3: CASSLWPGDGNTEAFF

D: -
size: -
V: TRBV15
J: TRBJ2-7
DNA: TGTGCCACTAGAAGCAGGGAGCACTACGAGCAGTACTTC
CDR3: CATRSREHYEQYF

D: -
size: once
V: TRBV7-9
J: TRBJ2-3
DNA: TGTGCCAGCAGCTCCCTGGACTGGGGGCAGTATTTT
CDR3: CASSSLDWGQYF

D: -
size: -
V: TRBV7-7
J: TRBJ2-1
DNA: TGTGCCAGCAGCCCCCAGGGGATTTACAATGAGCAGTTCTTC
CDR3: CASSPQGIYNEQFF

D: -
size: -
V: TRBV7-3
J: TRBJ1-1
DNA: TGTGCCAGCAGCTTAACCCGGAACACTGAAGCTTTCTTT
CDR3: CASSLTRNTEAFF

D: -
size: -
V: TRBV20-1
J: TRBJ1-5
DNA: TGCAGTGCTACAATAACTGATCAGCCCCAGCATTTT
CDR3: CSATITDQPQHF

D: TRBD1
size: once
V: TRBV19
J: TRBJ1-6
DNA: TGTGCCAGCAGCATGACAGGGGTTGGTTCACCCCTCCACTTC
CDR3: CASSMTGVGSPLHF

D: -
size: -
V: TRBV19
J: TRBJ2-3
DNA: TGTGCCACCCTAGGCTTGTCAAAGGGGACAGATACGCAGTATTTT
CDR3: CATLGLSKGTDTQYF

D: TRBD2
size: few
V: TRBV28
J: TRBJ2-5
DNA: TGTGCCAGCAGTTTATGGACTAGCGGGAGGGCCGAGGAGACCCAGTACTTC
CDR3: CASSLWTSGRAEETQYF

D: TRBD1
size: -
V: TRBV2
J: TRBJ2-7
DNA: TGTGCCAGCAGTGACGAGACAGGGGTTTCCCACGAGCAGTACTTC
CDR3: CASSDETGVSHEQYF

D: -
size: once
V: TRBV27
J: TRBJ2-3
DNA: TGTGCCAGCAGTTTATCGAGACCAGATACGCAGTATTTT
CDR3: CASSLSRPDTQYF

D: TRBD2
size: -
V: TRBV11-1
J: TRBJ2-3
DNA: TGTGCCAGCAGTAAGGGCGGGGGAAGCACAGATACGCAGTATTTT
CDR3: CASSKGGGSTDTQYF

D: TRBD2
size: once
V: TRBV11-2
J: TRBJ2-1
DNA: TGTGCCAGCAGCTTAGGGGGACTAGGGAACAATGAGCAGTTCTTC
CDR3: CASSLGGLGNNEQFF

D: -
size: -
V: TRBV7-3
J: TRBJ1-1
DNA: TGTGCCAGCAGCTTAACGAGGACACCGAACACTGAAGCTTTCTTT
CDR3: CASSLTRTPNTEAFF

D: -
size: many
V: TRBV6-4
J: TRBJ2-2
DNA: TGTGCCAGCAGTGACCATAGACTAGGAGCCGGGGAGCTGTTTTTT
CDR3: CASSDHRLGAGELFF

D: -
size: -
V: TRBV24-1
J: TRBJ2-5
DNA: TGTGCCACCTTCTGCGGAAGGGGTGAAGAGACCCAGTACTTC
CDR3: CATFCGRGEETQYF

D: TRBD1
size: -
V: TRBV7-2
J: TRBJ2-5
DNA: TGTGCCAGCAGCCCCGGGACAGGGAAAACCCAGTACTTC
CDR3: CASSPGTGKTQYF

D: -
size: -
V: TRBV10-1
J: TRBJ2-1
DNA: TGCGCCAGCAGTGACAGGGACGTCCAGTACAATGAGCAGTTCTTC
CDR3: CASSDRDVQYNEQFF

D: TRBD1
size: -
V: TRBV24-1
J: TRBJ1-2
DNA: TGTGCCACCAGTTCAGGGACAGGGGGCGGCTATGGCTACACCTTC
CDR3: CATSSGTGGGYGYTF

D: -
size: -
V: TRBV2
J: TRBJ1-2
DNA: TGTGCCAGCAGTGCGACGGACTATGGCTACACCTTC
CDR3: CASSATDYGYTF

D: -
size: -
V: TRBV10-3
J: TRBJ1-1
DNA: TGTGCCATCAGTGAGTCGGAGATGAACACTGAAGCTTTCTTT
CDR3: CAISESEMNTEAFF

D: -
size: -
V: TRBV5-1
J: TRBJ1-1
DNA: TGCGCCAGCAGCTTGTTACAGGGAGGCACTGAAGCTTTCTTT
CDR3: CASSLLQGGTEAFF

D: -
size: -
V: TRBV9
J: TRBJ1-1
DNA: TGTGCCAGCAGCCCCTCCTCAAGCCAGGGAAAAGCTTTCTTT
CDR3: CASSPSSSQGKAFF

D: -
size: -
V: TRBV11-1
J: TRBJ1-1
DNA: TGTGCCAGCAGCTCCCAAGGGGGACTGATGAACACTGAAGCTTTCTTT
CDR3: CASSSQGGLMNTEAFF

D: -
size: large
V: TRBV7-9
J: TRBJ2-7
DNA: TGTGCCAGCAGCTCCCCCCGGACGGGATCCTACGAGCAGTACTTC
CDR3: CASSSPRTGSYEQYF

D: -
size: once
V: TRBV10-3
J: TRBJ1-2
DNA: TGTGCCATCAGGGCCCCCGGGGGGGAAGCTAACTATGGCTACACCTTC
CDR3: CAIRAPGGEANYGYTF

D: -
size: -
V: TRBV7-8
J: TRBJ2-5
DNA: TGTGCCAGCAGCACTGGGCCTAGGACCCAGTACTTC
CDR3: CASSTGPRTQYF

D: -
size: -
V: TRBV24-1
J: TRBJ2-7
DNA: TGTGCCACCAGTGATTTCGAGGCGGGCCACGACGAGCAGTACTTC
CDR3: CATSDFEAGHDEQYF